This T cell receptor (beta chain) comes out of a study of OX40 agonist ivuxolimab in advanced cancers. At the level of the study: The patients received agonistic anti-OX40 (CD134) antibody ivuxolimab. Recorded diagnoses for dose-escalation patients were hepatocellular carcinoma, melanoma, renal cell or head and neck cancer.

Turning to this clone: The antigen is undetermined.

Whole-study results and caveats: Clonal expansion from baseline to week 6 occurred in both CD4+ and CD8+ T cells.

The CDR3 loop spans 15 amino acids. The V end lost 7 bases, the J end lost 0 bases, and 15 bases lay between the germline ends. Germline V gene sequence: CDR1 WSHSY, CDR2 SAAADI. Data came from immunoSEQ multiplex PCR; TCRdb stores just in-frame clones and leaves some out. Here the sample spans tens of thousands of clones, 65% to 85% being singletons. The timepoints at which blood was sampled were baseline, cycle 4 day 1, and cycle 7 day 1. The specimen comprised CD4+ or CD8+ T cells sorted from blood, sampled in a trial of the OX40 agonist ivuxolimab. The receptor's source is an adult with an advanced solid tumor such as melanoma, head and neck, liver or kidney cancer. The genes are TRBV10-2 and TRBJ1-1; D is unresolved. The CDR3 sequence is CASTGENNLNTEAFF. The CDR3 nucleotides read TGCGCCAGCACGGGTGAAAACAACTTGAACACTGAAGCTTTCTTT.